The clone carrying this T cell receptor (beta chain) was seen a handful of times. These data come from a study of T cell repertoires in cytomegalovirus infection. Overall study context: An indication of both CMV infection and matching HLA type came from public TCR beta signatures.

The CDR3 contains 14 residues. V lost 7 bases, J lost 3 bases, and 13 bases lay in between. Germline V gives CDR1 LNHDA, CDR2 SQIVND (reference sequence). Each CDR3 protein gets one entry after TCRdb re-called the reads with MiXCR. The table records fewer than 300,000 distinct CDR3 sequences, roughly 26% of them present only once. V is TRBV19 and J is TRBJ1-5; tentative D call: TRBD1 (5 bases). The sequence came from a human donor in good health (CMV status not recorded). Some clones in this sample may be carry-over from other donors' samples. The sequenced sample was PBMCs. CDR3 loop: CASTYQGNNQPQHF. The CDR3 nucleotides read TGTGCCAGTACCTACCAGGGTAACAATCAGCCCCAGCATTTT. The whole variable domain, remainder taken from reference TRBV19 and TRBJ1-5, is DGGITQSPKYLFRKEGQNVTLSCEQNLNHDAMYWYRQDPGQGLRLIYYSQIVNDFQKGDIAEGYSVSREKKESFPLTVTSAQKNPTAFYLCASTYQGNNQPQHFGDGTRLSIL.